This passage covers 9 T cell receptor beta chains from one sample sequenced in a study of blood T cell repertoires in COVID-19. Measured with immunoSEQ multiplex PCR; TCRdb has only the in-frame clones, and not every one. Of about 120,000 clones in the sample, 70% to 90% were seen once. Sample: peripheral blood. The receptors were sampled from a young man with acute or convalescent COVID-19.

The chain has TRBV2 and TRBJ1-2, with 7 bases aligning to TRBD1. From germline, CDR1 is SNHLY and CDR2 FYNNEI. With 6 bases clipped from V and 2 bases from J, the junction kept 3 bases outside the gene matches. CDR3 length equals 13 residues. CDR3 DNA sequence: TGTGCCAGCAGAGAGGACAGGAACTATGGCTACACCTTC. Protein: CASREDRNYGYTF.

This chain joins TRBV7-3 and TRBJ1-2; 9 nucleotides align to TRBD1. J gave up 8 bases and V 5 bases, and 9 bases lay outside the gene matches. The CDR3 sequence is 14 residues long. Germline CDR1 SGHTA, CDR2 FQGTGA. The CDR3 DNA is TGTGCCAGCAGCATTGACGGGACAGGGTACGGCTACACCTTC. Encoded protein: CASSIDGTGYGYTF.

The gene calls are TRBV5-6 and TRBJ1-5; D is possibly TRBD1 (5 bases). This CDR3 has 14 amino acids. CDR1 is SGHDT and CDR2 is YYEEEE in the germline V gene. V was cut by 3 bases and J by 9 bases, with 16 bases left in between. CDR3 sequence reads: CASSWGRVGGPQHF. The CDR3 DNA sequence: TGTGCCAGCAGCTGGGGTAGGGTCGGGGGGCCCCAGCATTTT.

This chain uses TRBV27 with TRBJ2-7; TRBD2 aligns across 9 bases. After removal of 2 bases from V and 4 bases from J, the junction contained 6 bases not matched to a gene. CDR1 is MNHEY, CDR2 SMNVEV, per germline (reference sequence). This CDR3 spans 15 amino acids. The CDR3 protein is CASSLAASGIYEQYV. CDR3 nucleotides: TGTGCCAGCAGTTTAGCAGCTAGCGGGATTTACGAGCAGTACGTC.

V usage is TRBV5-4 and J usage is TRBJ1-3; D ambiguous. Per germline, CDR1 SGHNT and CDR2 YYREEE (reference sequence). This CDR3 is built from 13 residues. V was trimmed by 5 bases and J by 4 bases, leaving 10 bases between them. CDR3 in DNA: TGTGCCAGCAGTATTGACTGGGGAAACACCATATATTTT. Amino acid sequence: CASSIDWGNTIYF.

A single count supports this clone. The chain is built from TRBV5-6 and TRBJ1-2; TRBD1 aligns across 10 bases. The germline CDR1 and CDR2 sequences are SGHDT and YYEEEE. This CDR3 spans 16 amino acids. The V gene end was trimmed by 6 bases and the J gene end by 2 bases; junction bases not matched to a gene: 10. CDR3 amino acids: CASNQGQGTFNYGYTF. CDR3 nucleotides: TGTGCCAGCAACCAGGGACAGGGGACTTTCAACTATGGCTACACCTTC.

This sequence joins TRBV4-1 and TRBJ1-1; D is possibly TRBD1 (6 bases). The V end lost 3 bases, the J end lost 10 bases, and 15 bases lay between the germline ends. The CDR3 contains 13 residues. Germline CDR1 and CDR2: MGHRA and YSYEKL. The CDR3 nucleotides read TGCGCCAGCAGCCAGATCCAGGGGCGGAGAGCTTTCTTT. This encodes CASSQIQGRRAFF.

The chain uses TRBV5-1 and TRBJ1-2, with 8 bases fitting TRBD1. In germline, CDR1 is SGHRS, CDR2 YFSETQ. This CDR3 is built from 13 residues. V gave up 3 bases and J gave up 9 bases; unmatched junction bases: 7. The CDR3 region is CASSSGDRRRYTF. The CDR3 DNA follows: TGCGCCAGCAGCTCGGGGGACAGGAGGCGCTACACCTTC.

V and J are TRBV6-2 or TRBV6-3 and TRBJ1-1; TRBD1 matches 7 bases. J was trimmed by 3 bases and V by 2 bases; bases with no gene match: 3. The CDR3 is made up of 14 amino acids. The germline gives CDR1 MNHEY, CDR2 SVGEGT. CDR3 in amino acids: CASSYEGADTEAFF. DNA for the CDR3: TGTGCCAGCAGTTACGAGGGGGCGGACACTGAAGCTTTCTTT.